These T cell receptor beta chains were read from a single sample in a study of Ad26.COV2.S vaccination and SARS-CoV-2 variants. Clones were read by immunoSEQ multiplex PCR, and TCRdb kept only the in-frame ones, dropping some. The sample holds about 410,000 clones, around 92% seen once. The specimen was peripheral blood, collected in a trial of Ad26.COV2.S vaccine versus placebo. These receptor sequences come from a person between 18 and 65 years old who received the Ad26.COV2.S COVID-19 vaccine or a placebo. Both conserved end residues are part of each CDR3. D genes are given only for firm matches. Where a row states a size, it is once, few, many or the class of an expanded clone; other rows omit it.

v_call	j_call	d_call	clone_size	cdr3_aa	cdr3_nt
TRBV4-1	TRBJ2-2	NA	NA	CASTLGLGTGELFF	TGCGCCAGCACCCTGGGGCTCGGCACCGGGGAGCTGTTTTTT
TRBV11-2	TRBJ1-3	NA	NA	CASNRLWGRSGNTIYF	TGTGCCAGCAACCGCTTGTGGGGGCGATCTGGAAACACCATATATTTT
TRBV6-5	TRBJ1-2	NA	NA	CASRQGGYYGYTF	TGTGCCAGCAGGCAAGGGGGGTACTATGGCTACACCTTC
TRBV7-2	TRBJ2-4	TRBD2	NA	CASSTFFGTSINIQYF	TGTGCCAGCAGCACCTTCTTTGGGACTAGTATAAACATTCAGTACTTC
TRBV4-1	TRBJ2-1	NA	few	CASSQGQSSYNEQFF	TGCGCCAGCAGCCAAGGACAGTCCTCCTACAATGAGCAGTTCTTC
TRBV27	TRBJ1-1	NA	NA	CASNPTGGTEAFF	TGTGCCAGCAACCCAACGGGGGGGACTGAAGCTTTCTTT
TRBV12-5	TRBJ1-3	NA	NA	CASGRTARSTIYF	TGTGCTAGTGGGCGAACCGCGCGCAGCACCATATATTTT
TRBV7-8	TRBJ1-3	TRBD1	NA	CASSRTGDLNTIYF	TGTGCCAGCAGCCGGACAGGTGACTTAAACACCATATATTTT
TRBV4-1	TRBJ1-6	NA	NA	CASSQLGAANSPLHF	TGCGCCAGCAGCCAACTAGGGGCGGCTAATTCACCCCTCCACTTT
TRBV29-1	TRBJ1-2	TRBD1	NA	CSVERDSNYGYTF	TGCAGCGTTGAACGGGACAGTAACTATGGCTACACCTTC
TRBV6-5	TRBJ1-2	TRBD1	NA	CASSYDPWDSNYGYTF	TGTGCCAGCAGTTATGACCCCTGGGACAGCAACTATGGCTACACCTTC
TRBV4-3	TRBJ2-1	TRBD2	NA	CASSQGSGGPSSNEQFF	TGCGCCAGCAGCCAAGGTAGCGGGGGGCCCTCCTCCAATGAGCAGTTCTTC
TRBV18	TRBJ2-1	NA	NA	CASSPRGSSYNEQFF	TGTGCCAGCTCACCACGGGGGAGCTCCTACAATGAGCAGTTCTTC
TRBV7-2	TRBJ2-1	NA	NA	CASSLRLSEQFF	TGTGCCAGCAGCCTACGTCTTTCTGAGCAGTTCTTC
TRBV19	TRBJ1-1	NA	NA	CASTQPGARVEAFF	TGTGCCAGTACTCAACCCGGGGCCAGGGTTGAAGCTTTCTTT
TRBV20-1	TRBJ2-7	NA	NA	CSASSGQTSYEQYF	TGCAGTGCTAGTAGTGGACAGACCTCCTACGAGCAGTACTTC
TRBV9	TRBJ2-5	NA	NA	CASSVGLSGATQYF	TGTGCCAGCAGCGTAGGACTTTCCGGTGCGACCCAGTACTTC
TRBV6-5	TRBJ1-4	NA	NA	CASSSTGPREKLFF	TGTGCCAGCAGTTCGACAGGTCCTAGGGAAAAACTGTTTTTT
TRBV27	TRBJ2-7	TRBD1	NA	CASRLGQSYEQYF	TGTGCCAGCAGGTTGGGACAGTCCTACGAGCAGTACTTC
TRBV30	TRBJ1-1	NA	NA	CAWGRSNTEAFF	TGTGCCTGGGGTCGCTCGAACACTGAAGCTTTCTTT